These T cell receptor beta chains were read from a single sample in a study of T cell responses to AZD1222 COVID-19 vaccine. Profiling relied on immunoSEQ multiplex PCR, and the TCRdb table lists in-frame clones only, not all of them. The sample has tens of thousands of clones, 70% to 90% seen once; the top ten hold just under 5%. The source was peripheral blood, collected on day 0 of AZD1222 vaccination. All receptors come from an adult in good health. Each CDR3 is given with its conserved first and last residue. D genes are given only for firm matches. Clone size, where shown, is once, few, many, or a class for clones that have expanded.

D: -
size: -
V: TRBV6-5
J: TRBJ1-4
DNA: TGTGCCAGCAGTAACGAACAGGCAACTAATGAAAAACTGTTTTTT
CDR3: CASSNEQATNEKLFF

D: -
size: -
V: TRBV5-1
J: TRBJ2-1
DNA: TGCGCCAGCAGCTCCCCGGTGGGCTACTCCTACAATGAGCAGTTCTTC
CDR3: CASSSPVGYSYNEQFF

D: TRBD2
size: -
V: TRBV5-1
J: TRBJ2-5
DNA: TGCGCCAGCAGCTTGGAGGCTAGCGGGGGGGCGATACAAGAGACCCAGTACTTC
CDR3: CASSLEASGGAIQETQYF

D: -
size: -
V: TRBV6-2/TRBV6-3
J: TRBJ1-5
DNA: TGTGCCAGCAGTTACTCCTGGGAGGGCGGACTTTCTTTACAGCCCCAGCATTTT
CDR3: CASSYSWEGGLSLQPQHF

D: -
size: -
V: TRBV5-1
J: TRBJ2-7
DNA: TGCGCCAGCAGCTTGGATGGTTCCTCCTACGAGCAGTACTTC
CDR3: CASSLDGSSYEQYF

D: -
size: -
V: TRBV6-5
J: TRBJ1-1
DNA: TGTGCCAGCGCCACTGGGGTCGACACTGAAGCTTTCTTT
CDR3: CASATGVDTEAFF

D: -
size: -
V: TRBV9
J: TRBJ2-2
DNA: TGTGCCAGCAGCAACTGGTTAGGAAACACCGGGGAGCTGTTTTTT
CDR3: CASSNWLGNTGELFF

D: -
size: once
V: TRBV19
J: TRBJ2-4
DNA: TGTGCCAGTAGTGTACAGGCGGGCAAAAACATTCAGTACTTC
CDR3: CASSVQAGKNIQYF

D: -
size: -
V: TRBV10-1
J: TRBJ2-1
DNA: TGCGCCAGCAGTGATGTCCAGGGGCACAATGAGCAGTTCTTC
CDR3: CASSDVQGHNEQFF

D: TRBD2
size: -
V: TRBV5-1
J: TRBJ2-5
DNA: TGCGCCAGCAGCTTGGGCGGGGGGCGCGGCCAAGAGACCCAGTACTTC
CDR3: CASSLGGGRGQETQYF

D: -
size: -
V: TRBV2
J: TRBJ2-2
DNA: TGTGCCAGCAGCCCCCCGCGGGCAGGGAACACCGGGGAGCTGTTTTTT
CDR3: CASSPPRAGNTGELFF

D: -
size: -
V: TRBV12-3/TRBV12-4
J: TRBJ1-3
DNA: TGTGCCAGCAGTTTAAACGAGGGACACACCATATATTTT
CDR3: CASSLNEGHTIYF

D: -
size: few
V: TRBV4-1
J: TRBJ2-7
DNA: TGCGCCAGCAGCTACGACCTCACAGGAGGGGGGTACGAGCAGTACTTC
CDR3: CASSYDLTGGGYEQYF

D: -
size: -
V: TRBV6-5
J: TRBJ2-5
DNA: TGTGCCTCTAGGGGGACATCGGTTGGGACCCAGTACTTC
CDR3: CASRGTSVGTQYF

D: TRBD1
size: -
V: TRBV19
J: TRBJ1-1
DNA: TGTGCCAGTACCCTACAGGGGAGACTAACTGAAGCTTTCTTT
CDR3: CASTLQGRLTEAFF

D: -
size: once
V: TRBV29-1
J: TRBJ1-1
DNA: TGCAGCGTAACGGGGTCGAACACTGAAGCTTTCTTT
CDR3: CSVTGSNTEAFF

D: -
size: -
V: TRBV6-5
J: TRBJ1-1
DNA: TGTGCCAGCCAGGGGCGTCTTGAAGCTTTCTTT
CDR3: CASQGRLEAFF

D: -
size: -
V: TRBV29-1
J: TRBJ1-3
DNA: TGCAGCGTTGTTGTCAGTCTCTCTGGAAACACCATATATTTT
CDR3: CSVVVSLSGNTIYF

D: TRBD2
size: -
V: TRBV5-6
J: TRBJ2-7
DNA: TGTGCCAGCAGCGGGACTAGCGGGGGCCGCTCCTACGAGCAGTACTTC
CDR3: CASSGTSGGRSYEQYF

D: -
size: -
V: TRBV27
J: TRBJ2-6
DNA: TGTGCCAGCAGTTTGGTCGGTAACTCTGGGGCCAACGTCCTGACTTTC
CDR3: CASSLVGNSGANVLTF

D: TRBD1
size: -
V: TRBV7-8
J: TRBJ1-2
DNA: TGTGCCAGCAGCCTGCTAGGACAGGGGAAGGGCTACACCTTC
CDR3: CASSLLGQGKGYTF

D: TRBD1
size: -
V: TRBV7-2
J: TRBJ1-4
DNA: TGTGCCAGCAGCTCCAGGACAGGGGGAAGGGAAAAACTGTTTTTT
CDR3: CASSSRTGGREKLFF

D: -
size: -
V: TRBV30
J: TRBJ2-2
DNA: TGTGCCTGGAGCGGCGCGAACACCGGGGAGCTGTTTTTT
CDR3: CAWSGANTGELFF

D: -
size: few
V: TRBV6-5
J: TRBJ1-3
DNA: TGTGCCAGCAGTTCCTTCTTCGGGGGCCGGGGTGGCACCATATATTTT
CDR3: CASSSFFGGRGGTIYF

D: -
size: -
V: TRBV7-9
J: TRBJ1-3
DNA: TGTGCCAGCAGCTTAGCGGCAATTTCTGGAAACACCATATATTTT
CDR3: CASSLAAISGNTIYF

D: TRBD1
size: -
V: TRBV19
J: TRBJ2-7
DNA: TGTGCCAGTTCCCACCAGACAGGGAGCCCCTACGAGCAGTACTTC
CDR3: CASSHQTGSPYEQYF

D: TRBD2
size: -
V: TRBV20-1
J: TRBJ2-2
DNA: TGCAGTGCTAGTCTAGCGGGGGGGCCGGGCACCGGGGAGCTGTTTTTT
CDR3: CSASLAGGPGTGELFF

D: -
size: -
V: TRBV30
J: TRBJ2-7
DNA: TGTGCCTGGAGTGTAGGGGGTACGATGATCTACGAGCAGTACTTC
CDR3: CAWSVGGTMIYEQYF

D: TRBD1
size: -
V: TRBV5-1
J: TRBJ1-6
DNA: TGCGCCAGCAGCCCTTTAGGGGGCAGCCAAAATTCACCCCTCCACTTT
CDR3: CASSPLGGSQNSPLHF

D: -
size: -
V: TRBV30
J: TRBJ1-3
DNA: TGTGCCTGGAGTGTAGCGGGGGCGCCTGGAAACACCATATATTTT
CDR3: CAWSVAGAPGNTIYF

D: -
size: once
V: TRBV2
J: TRBJ1-1
DNA: TGTGCCAGCAACGAGAACACTGAAGCTTTCTTT
CDR3: CASNENTEAFF

D: -
size: -
V: TRBV30
J: TRBJ2-7
DNA: TGTGCCTGGTCCCCACAGAGCTACGAGCAGTACTTC
CDR3: CAWSPQSYEQYF

D: -
size: -
V: TRBV7-9
J: TRBJ1-1
DNA: TGTGCCAGCAGCTTATCCGCGAACACTGAAGCTTTCTTT
CDR3: CASSLSANTEAFF

D: -
size: -
V: TRBV7-9
J: TRBJ1-2
DNA: TGTGCCAGCAGCTTAGCAGCGGGCTCGGACTATGGCTACACCTTC
CDR3: CASSLAAGSDYGYTF

D: TRBD2
size: -
V: TRBV19
J: TRBJ2-7
DNA: TGTGCCAGTAGCGGACTAGCGGGGGGACTGCAGTACTTC
CDR3: CASSGLAGGLQYF

D: -
size: -
V: TRBV21-1
J: TRBJ1-2
DNA: TGTGCCAGCAGCAAATATCTGCGGGGTTTCTATGGCTACACCTTC
CDR3: CASSKYLRGFYGYTF

D: -
size: -
V: TRBV19
J: TRBJ1-2
DNA: TGTGCCAGTAGTATTTCCAGGGCTCGGTATGGCTACACCTTC
CDR3: CASSISRARYGYTF

D: -
size: -
V: TRBV3-1/TRBV3-2
J: TRBJ2-2
DNA: TGTGCCAGCAGCCAAGACAGGACAAACACCGGGGAGCTGTTTTTT
CDR3: CASSQDRTNTGELFF

D: TRBD2
size: -
V: TRBV2
J: TRBJ2-1
DNA: TGTGCCAGCAGGGGACTAGCGGGGGCCCTTCCGGGGGAGCAGTTCTTC
CDR3: CASRGLAGALPGEQFF

D: -
size: -
V: TRBV6-5
J: TRBJ1-5
DNA: TGTGCCAGCGGGAGACAGCCTTATAGCAATCAGCCCCAGCATTTT
CDR3: CASGRQPYSNQPQHF

D: -
size: -
V: TRBV5-1
J: TRBJ2-7
DNA: TGCGCCAGCAGCCGCTGGGCAGGGGACTACGAGCAGTACTTC
CDR3: CASSRWAGDYEQYF

D: -
size: -
V: TRBV12-3/TRBV12-4
J: TRBJ1-1
DNA: TGTGCCAGCAGTTTCGGTCAGGCGGCAGCTTTCTTT
CDR3: CASSFGQAAAFF

D: -
size: -
V: TRBV11-2
J: TRBJ1-1
DNA: TGTGCCAGCAGCTTGCAGAAGAACACTGAAGCTTTCTTT
CDR3: CASSLQKNTEAFF

D: TRBD1
size: -
V: TRBV6-5
J: TRBJ1-2
DNA: TGTGCCAGCAGTTTCCCGGACAGGTCAGAGGGCGGCGGCTACACCTTC
CDR3: CASSFPDRSEGGGYTF

D: TRBD1
size: -
V: TRBV5-1
J: TRBJ1-2
DNA: TGCGCCAGCAGCTTGGCCGGGACAGGGGGTTATCGACATGGCTACACCTTC
CDR3: CASSLAGTGGYRHGYTF

D: TRBD1
size: -
V: TRBV3-1/TRBV3-2
J: TRBJ2-2
DNA: TGTGCCAGCAGCAACCACCGGGACAGTAACACCGGGGAGCTGTTTTTT
CDR3: CASSNHRDSNTGELFF

D: -
size: -
V: TRBV6-5
J: TRBJ1-3
DNA: TGTGCCAGCAGCCCGATAGGACAGTTCAACACCATATATTTT
CDR3: CASSPIGQFNTIYF

D: -
size: -
V: TRBV6-5
J: TRBJ1-3
DNA: TGTGCCAGCAGTTACTCAGGCAGGCGGGGAAACACCATATATTTT
CDR3: CASSYSGRRGNTIYF

D: -
size: -
V: TRBV3-1/TRBV3-2
J: TRBJ2-3
DNA: TGTGCCAGCAGTGCCGGGACTTGGGGCACAGATACGCAGTATTTT
CDR3: CASSAGTWGTDTQYF

D: -
size: -
V: TRBV19
J: TRBJ1-1
DNA: TGTGCCAGTAGTATCGGGTTTCGAGGGGGGACTGAAGCTTTCTTT
CDR3: CASSIGFRGGTEAFF

D: TRBD2
size: -
V: TRBV5-4
J: TRBJ2-5
DNA: TGTGCCAGCAGCTTTGGGACTAGCGGGGGGGCGCTGACCCAGTACTTC
CDR3: CASSFGTSGGALTQYF

D: -
size: once
V: TRBV6-1
J: TRBJ1-3
DNA: TGTGCCAGCAGTGAAGTTGCGGGTAGCTACTCTGGAAACACCATATATTTT
CDR3: CASSEVAGSYSGNTIYF

D: -
size: -
V: TRBV12-5
J: TRBJ1-5
DNA: TGTGCTAGTGGTTTCGGAGAGGGTGGCAATCAGCCCCAGCATTTT
CDR3: CASGFGEGGNQPQHF

D: TRBD1
size: -
V: TRBV27
J: TRBJ1-1
DNA: TGTGCCAACGGAGACAGGGCCAACACTGAAGCTTTCTTT
CDR3: CANGDRANTEAFF

D: -
size: once
V: TRBV7-2
J: TRBJ1-4
DNA: TGTGCCAGCAGCCCCGTGGGGGGGAAATATGAAAAACTGTTTTTT
CDR3: CASSPVGGKYEKLFF

D: TRBD2
size: -
V: TRBV7-3
J: TRBJ2-7
DNA: TGTGCCAGCAGCTCGGGACTAGCGGGGGCAGAGCAGTACTTC
CDR3: CASSSGLAGAEQYF

D: -
size: once
V: TRBV5-1
J: TRBJ1-4
DNA: TGCGCCAGCAGCTTGGCTGCGGGTCGTTGGGAAAAACTGTTTTTT
CDR3: CASSLAAGRWEKLFF

D: -
size: -
V: TRBV11-2
J: TRBJ1-6
DNA: TGTGCCAGCAGCTCCCGGGGTGGATTAGTTCATTCACCCCTCCACTTT
CDR3: CASSSRGGLVHSPLHF

D: -
size: few
V: TRBV19
J: TRBJ2-2
DNA: TGTGCCAGTAGTATAGGTCCGAGCGGCACCGGGGAGCTGTTTTTT
CDR3: CASSIGPSGTGELFF

D: -
size: -
V: TRBV7-2
J: TRBJ1-3
DNA: TGTGCCAGCAGCCCCACTACAGGAAACACCATATATTTT
CDR3: CASSPTTGNTIYF